Presented here are 3 T cell receptor beta chains from one specimen sequenced in a study of shared clonotypes between healthy human individuals. Only in-frame clones appear in the TCRdb table, and some are missing; sequencing was by immunoSEQ multiplex PCR. Of roughly 1,100,000 clones detected, more than 65% appear once; the ten largest clones hold roughly 1.5%. The sample consisted of memory CD4+ T cells sorted from blood. Subset of the sample: CD45RA-negative fraction. Receptors were obtained from a young man in good health.

The chain uses TRBV4-1 and TRBJ1-3, with a possible D match to TRBD1 (5 bases). The germline V gene encodes CDR1 MGHRA and CDR2 YSYEKL. Trimming cost V 0 bases and J 0 bases, with 15 bases left between them. This CDR3 has 18 residues. The CDR3 sequence: CASSQDGTGVISGNTIYF. In nucleotides, the CDR3 is TGCGCCAGCAGCCAAGATGGGACCGGGGTAATCTCTGGAAACACCATATATTTT.

The V and J genes are TRBV19 and TRBJ1-1; perhaps TRBD1 as D (6 bases). The CDR3 loop spans 14 amino acids. In germline, CDR1 is LNHDA, CDR2 SQIVND (reference sequence). V lost 6 bases, J lost 2 bases, and 13 bases lay in between. CDR3: CASRITGQNTEAFF. CDR3 bases: TGTGCCAGTAGGATAACGGGACAAAACACTGAAGCTTTCTTT.

This chain's CDR3 is CASSQNPPGGAGEKLFF. Written as DNA, the CDR3 is TGCGCCAGCAGCCAGAACCCACCAGGGGGCGCGGGCGAAAAACTGTTTTTT. The chain combines TRBV4-1 with TRBJ1-4; TRBD1 matches 8 bases. CDR3 length: 17 amino acids. CDR1 is MGHRA and CDR2 is YSYEKL in the germline V gene. After removal of 3 bases from V and 8 bases from J, the junction contained 14 bases not matched to a gene.